What follows are 14 T cell receptor beta chains derived from one specimen sequenced in a study of cytotoxic CD8 clonotypes in ibrutinib-treated CLL. Clones were sequenced by immunoSEQ multiplex PCR, and TCRdb holds only the in-frame ones, with some missing. The sample carries around 160,000 clones, around 84% recorded once. The sample consisted of PBMCs, taken after 12 months of ibrutinib treatment. These receptors all stem from a human donor with chronic lymphocytic leukemia.

The V and J genes are TRBV18 and TRBJ2-2; 9 bases are shared with TRBD1. The trim removed 1 base at V and 7 bases at J, leaving 7 bases unmatched. Germline V gene sequence: CDR1 KGHSH, CDR2 LQKENI. The CDR3 runs to 16 residues. In DNA, the CDR3 is TGTGCCAGCTCACCACGGCCACAGGGGGCTTTCGGGGAGCTGTTTTTT. Translation: CASSPRPQGAFGELFF.

To note about this clone: One end of the junction varies from germline; a read error may be responsible. The rearrangement joins TRBV20-1 to TRBJ1-2; 7 bases fit TRBD1. Germline lookup yields CDR1 DFQATT and CDR2 SNEGSKA (reference sequence). This CDR3 has 10 amino acids. The CDR3: CSAASEGQHF. The CDR3 DNA sequence: TGCAGTGCCGCCAGCGAGGGACAGCACTTC.

In its sample, this clone was seen once. V usage is TRBV6-1 and J usage is TRBJ2-3; unclear D gene. This CDR3 has 13 residues. The germline V gene has CDR1 MNHNS and CDR2 SASEGT. Trimming took 6 bases from V and 1 from J, leaving 8 bases between them. The CDR3 here is CASRRLGTDTQYF. The DNA for the CDR3 is TGTGCCAGCAGAAGACTCGGCACAGATACGCAGTATTTT.

The rearrangement links TRBV11-2 to TRBJ1-1; the match to TRBD1 covers 10 bases. The junction had 5 bases not matched to a gene; V was cut back by 5 bases and J by 2 bases. Germline V gene data show CDR1 as SGHAT and CDR2 as FQNNGV. The length of the CDR3 is 15 residues. The CDR3 bases are TGTGCCAGCAGCGCCTGGACAGGGGGTAACACTGAAGCTTTCTTT. It encodes CASSAWTGGNTEAFF.

The gene calls are TRBV9 and TRBJ1-3; D is unresolved. Germline V gene sequence: CDR1 SGDLS, CDR2 YYNGEE. This CDR3 is 13 amino acids long. The ends were cut back, 3 bases at V and 3 bases at J, with 7 bases in the middle. The DNA for the CDR3 is TGTGCCAGCAGCGATCGAAATGGAAACACCATATATTTT. It yields the protein CASSDRNGNTIYF.

The chain uses TRBV4-2 and TRBJ1-5; the D is unclear. Trimming left V 0 bases short and J 7 bases short, with 13 bases between. This CDR3 has 15 amino acids. The germline CDR1 and CDR2 sequences are LGHNA and YNFKEQ. CDR3 nucleotides: TGTGCCAGCAGCCAAGATTTCGGGTTCGGGCAGCCCCAGCATTTT. Protein product: CASSQDFGFGQPQHF.

This clone was picked up one time. The chain has TRBV7-2 and TRBJ2-7; D is perhaps TRBD2 (5 bases). The CDR3 is 15 amino acids. V lost 1 base and J 3 bases, leaving 13 bases between the germline ends. Germline CDR1 reads SGHTA; CDR2 reads FQGNSA. The CDR3 loop is CASSLVPREIYEQYF. The CDR3 DNA is TGTGCCAGCAGCTTAGTCCCTAGGGAGATCTACGAGCAGTACTTC.

The CDR3 DNA follows: TGTGCCAGCAGCTTGGGACAGGGCGAGACACGGAATGAGCAGTTCTTC. Translated, it gives CASSLGQGETRNEQFF. The chain employs TRBV4-2 and TRBJ2-1; 9 positions agree with TRBD1. CDR1 LGHNA and CDR2 YNFKEQ come from the germline V gene. The CDR3 consists of 16 residues. The V and J ends lost 5 bases and 7 bases, in that order; junction bases with no gene match: 12.

The chain links TRBV21-1 to TRBJ2-7; the table gives TRBD2 as D, unverified against the DNA. TRBV21-1 is listed as a pseudogene. The CDR3 totals 16 residues. Written as DNA, the CDR3 is TGTGCCAGCAGCAAAGTTGAGGGAGGGCCTTTCGGCGAGCAGTACTTC. Protein sequence: CASSKVEGGPFGEQYF.

The chain is built from TRBV18 and TRBJ1-2; 7 nucleotides agree with TRBD1. With V trimmed by 2 bases and J by 2 bases, 5 bases remained unmatched. CDR3 length: 15 residues. Germline loops: CDR1 KGHSH, CDR2 LQKENI. The CDR3 loop is CASSPDPGGNYGYTF. The CDR3, as DNA: TGTGCCAGCTCACCAGACCCAGGGGGGAACTATGGCTACACCTTC. The whole variable domain, remainder taken from reference TRBV18 and TRBJ1-2, is NAGVMQNPRHLVRRRGQEARLRCSPMKGHSHVYWYRQLPEEGLKFMVYLQKENIIDESGMPKERFSAEFPKEGPSILRIQQVVRGDSAAYFCASSPDPGGNYGYTFGSGTRLTVV.

The chain links TRBV18 to TRBJ2-7; D remains ambiguous. This CDR3 is 16 amino acids long. Trimming shortened V by 2 bases and J by 7 bases, and 21 bases separated the two germline ends. The germline V gene encodes CDR1 KGHSH and CDR2 LQKENI. The CDR3 sequence: CASSPVTFPPAWEQYF. The CDR3 coding sequence is TGTGCCAGCTCACCAGTTACGTTCCCTCCGGCTTGGGAGCAGTACTTC. The full variable domain, completed using reference TRBV18 and TRBJ2-7, is NAGVMQNPRHLVRRRGQEARLRCSPMKGHSHVYWYRQLPEEGLKFMVYLQKENIIDESGMPKERFSAEFPKEGPSILRIQQVVRGDSAAYFCASSPVTFPPAWEQYFGPGTRLTVT.

The rearrangement joins TRBV10-3 to TRBJ2-2, with 7 bases matching TRBD1. Germline assignment: CDR1 ENHRY and CDR2 SYGVKD. The V segment lost 7 bases and the J segment 0 bases; nucleotides outside the gene matches: 8. This CDR3 is 16 amino acids long. CDR3 loop: CAIMDSGTANTGELFF. In DNA form, the CDR3 reads TGTGCCATCATGGACTCCGGGACAGCGAACACCGGGGAGCTGTTTTTT.

The rearrangement joins TRBV7-2 to TRBJ1-5; the D is unclear. Trimming took off 4 bases at V and 3 bases at J, with 10 bases between the two ends. The CDR3 spans 14 residues. Germline lookup yields CDR1 SGHTA and CDR2 FQGNSA. The CDR3 loop reads CASSSDGPNQPQHF. The CDR3 bases are TGTGCCAGCAGCTCAGACGGCCCCAATCAGCCCCAGCATTTT.

This sequence joins TRBV6-4 and TRBJ1-2, with D tentatively TRBD1 (6 bases). V lost 9 bases to trimming and J lost 8 bases, with 19 bases between them. This CDR3 comprises 13 residues. Germline V gene data show CDR1 as MRHNA and CDR2 as SNTAGT. The CDR3 region has the DNA TGTGCCAGTAATACAGGGAAGTGGGGCGGCTACACCTTC. This gives the protein CASNTGKWGGYTF.